Listed below are T cell receptor beta chains from one sample, sequenced in a study of cytotoxic CD8 clonotypes in ibrutinib-treated CLL. Sequenced by immunoSEQ multiplex PCR; TCRdb stores in-frame clones only, minus some. The profile shows tens of thousands of clones, about 82% of them singletons. The sequences come from PBMCs, collected before ibrutinib treatment. These receptor sequences come from a human donor with chronic lymphocytic leukemia. The CDR3 runs from the conserved cysteine through the conserved F or W. The D gene is left open where the match is weak. The size entry is marked missing in some rows and otherwise reads once, few, many or a size class.

J	length	V	D	size	CDR3	DNA
TRBJ1-2	13	TRBV4-1	-	-	CASSQEVVYGYTF	TGCGCCAGCAGCCAAGAAGTGGTATATGGCTACACCTTC
TRBJ2-7	14	TRBV25-1	TRBD1	-	CASSDRDSLREQYF	TGTGCCAGCAGTGACCGGGACAGCTTAAGGGAGCAGTACTTC
TRBJ1-1	14	TRBV4-2	-	-	CASSLLRGDTEAFF	TGTGCCAGCAGCCTCCTTCGGGGGGACACTGAAGCTTTCTTT
TRBJ1-2	15	TRBV18	TRBD1	-	CASSPAQGANYGYTF	TGTGCCAGCTCACCGGCGCAGGGGGCTAACTATGGCTACACCTTC
TRBJ1-5	16	TRBV19	TRBD1	-	CASSIPQGADNQPQHF	TGTGCCAGTAGTATCCCACAGGGGGCTGACAATCAGCCCCAGCATTTT
TRBJ1-1	16	TRBV19	-	-	CASSTLRGRGNTEAFF	TGTGCCAGTAGTACCCTCCGAGGACGGGGGAACACTGAAGCTTTCTTT
TRBJ1-2	16	TRBV13	-	-	CASSTRSGRMNYGYTF	TGTGCCAGCAGCACCAGGTCGGGACGGATGAACTATGGCTACACCTTC
TRBJ1-2	14	TRBV4-2	-	-	CASSDTGSFYGYTF	TGTGCCAGCAGTGATACGGGGTCCTTCTATGGCTACACCTTC
TRBJ2-1	17	TRBV7-6	TRBD2	-	CASSVRLAGGPYNEQFF	TGTGCCAGCAGCGTACGACTAGCGGGAGGCCCGTACAATGAGCAGTTCTTC
TRBJ2-6	16	TRBV6-6	-	-	CASSYSQGYGANVLTF	TGTGCCAGCAGTTACTCGCAGGGATATGGGGCCAACGTCCTGACTTTC
TRBJ2-7	15	TRBV4-1	-	-	CASSQEGGDLSEQYF	TGCGCCAGCAGCCAAGAGGGGGGTGATCTTTCCGAGCAGTACTTC
TRBJ1-5	15	TRBV28	-	-	CASRALDGPNQPQHF	TGTGCCAGCAGAGCGTTGGACGGCCCAAATCAGCCCCAGCATTTT
TRBJ2-1	16	TRBV15	-	-	CATSRDSGPRGYEQFF	TGTGCCACCAGCAGAGACTCCGGGCCCCGCGGATATGAGCAGTTCTTC
TRBJ2-3	18	TRBV11-1	TRBD2	-	CASSGRTKVAGSTDTQYF	TGTGCCAGCAGCGGTCGGACTAAGGTAGCGGGGAGCACAGATACGCAGTATTTT
TRBJ2-1	16	TRBV14	TRBD2	once	CASSQDSGSSYNEQFF	TGTGCCAGCAGCCAAGATAGCGGGAGCTCCTACAATGAGCAGTTCTTC
TRBJ1-5	15	TRBV19	-	-	CASSIEGQGNQPQHF	TGTGCCAGTAGTATAGAAGGACAAGGCAATCAGCCCCAGCATTTT
TRBJ2-4	16	TRBV4-3	TRBD2	-	CASSQVLAGGLNIQYF	TGCGCCAGCAGCCAAGTACTAGCGGGAGGGTTGAACATTCAGTACTTC
TRBJ2-7	15	TRBV5-1	TRBD2	-	CASSPGLAGGREQYF	TGCGCCAGCAGCCCGGGACTAGCGGGAGGGAGAGAGCAGTACTTC
TRBJ2-2	16	TRBV28	TRBD2	-	CASSPLGGSITGELFF	TGTGCCAGCAGCCCTCTTGGCGGGAGCATCACCGGGGAGCTGTTTTTT
TRBJ2-7	19	TRBV4-3	TRBD2	-	CASSLTWPSGRGRVYEQYF	TGCGCCAGCAGCCTGACCTGGCCTAGCGGGAGAGGAAGGGTCTACGAGCAGTACTTC
TRBJ2-7	14	TRBV4-1	-	few	CASSQVGKVHEQYF	TGCGCCAGCAGCCAAGTTGGGAAAGTCCACGAGCAGTACTTC
TRBJ2-5	17	TRBV11-3	TRBD2	-	CASSLDHGGRAVETQYF	TGTGCCAGCAGCTTAGACCATGGCGGGAGGGCCGTAGAGACCCAGTACTTC
TRBJ2-3	14	TRBV6-5	TRBD1	-	CATRSDRVDGTQYF	TGTGCCACCCGATCGGACAGGGTCGACGGTACGCAGTATTTT
TRBJ2-1	14	TRBV5-1	-	-	CASSWTTPRNEQFF	TGCGCCAGCAGCTGGACTACCCCCAGGAATGAGCAGTTCTTC
TRBJ2-4	14	TRBV28	-	-	CACQERLAKNIQYF	TGTGCCTGCCAGGAGAGACTAGCCAAAAACATTCAGTACTTC
TRBJ1-2	16	TRBV28	-	-	CASLSGVSGLMGGYTF	TGTGCCAGCCTTTCAGGGGTCTCTGGGTTGATGGGTGGCTACACCTTC
TRBJ1-3	12	TRBV6-5	-	-	CASMGSGNTIYF	TGTGCCAGCATGGGATCTGGAAACACCATATATTTT
TRBJ1-1	19	TRBV19	-	-	CASSIDLWLRYLVNTEAFF	TGTGCCAGTAGTATAGATCTTTGGCTAAGGTACCTCGTGAACACTGAAGCTTTCTTT
TRBJ2-1	16	TRBV4-2	-	-	CASSLQTGTGANEQFF	TGTGCCAGCAGCCTACAAACAGGAACCGGGGCCAATGAGCAGTTCTTC
TRBJ2-7	13	TRBV4-1	-	few	CASSLQGFYEQYF	TGCGCCAGCAGCCTACAGGGTTTTTACGAGCAGTACTTC
TRBJ1-2	18	TRBV28	-	-	CASRSLEGGREKRDGYTF	TGTGCCAGCAGATCCCTAGAGGGGGGGAGGGAGAAAAGAGATGGCTACACCTTC
TRBJ2-3	17	TRBV28	TRBD2	-	CASSLPGLAENTDTQYF	TGTGCCAGCAGTTTACCCGGACTAGCGGAGAACACAGATACGCAGTATTTT
TRBJ1-3	16	TRBV4-3	-	many	CASSQDREGIRNTIYF	TGCGCCAGCAGCCAAGACAGGGAAGGGATCCGAAACACCATATATTTT
TRBJ2-4	14	TRBV5-6	-	-	CASSLAGGQNIQYF	TGTGCCAGCAGCTTGGCTGGGGGGCAAAACATTCAGTACTTC
TRBJ2-7	14	TRBV18	-	-	CASSPKGPDYEQYF	TGTGCCAGCTCACCTAAGGGGCCCGACTACGAGCAGTACTTC
TRBJ2-2	14	TRBV7-7	-	once	CASSSGLVTGELFF	TGTGCCAGCAGCTCGGGACTTGTTACCGGGGAGCTGTTTTTT
TRBJ1-1	11	TRBV30	-	-	CAWSLDRFAFF	TGTGCCTGGAGTCTCGACAGGTTCGCTTTCTTT
TRBJ1-5	17	TRBV27	TRBD1	-	CASSTRTGRHSNQPQHF	TGTGCCAGCAGTACTCGGACAGGGAGGCATAGCAATCAGCCCCAGCATTTT
TRBJ2-1	15	TRBV5-1	-	-	CASSSEGERVNEQFF	TGCGCCAGCAGCTCAGAAGGGGAGAGGGTCAATGAGCAGTTCTTC
TRBJ1-3	15	TRBV7-3	-	-	CASSLNSGEGNTIYF	TGTGCCAGCAGCTTAAATTCGGGGGAAGGAAACACCATATATTTT
TRBJ2-7	13	TRBV5-4	-	once	CASSLGDGYEQYF	TGTGCCAGCAGCTTGGGAGACGGTTACGAGCAGTACTTC
TRBJ2-1	15	TRBV28	-	-	CASSLVAGLMNEQFF	TGTGCCAGCAGTTTAGTGGCAGGGTTGATGAATGAGCAGTTCTTC
TRBJ1-4	16	TRBV5-1	TRBD1	-	CASSPYRDRGNEKLFF	TGCGCCAGCAGCCCATACCGGGACAGGGGTAATGAAAAACTGTTTTTT
TRBJ2-7	18	TRBV28	TRBD2	once	CASSSPGGTSYASYEQYF	TGTGCCAGCAGTTCCCCCGGCGGGACTAGCTATGCGTCCTACGAGCAGTACTTC
TRBJ1-1	12	TRBV29-1	-	-	CSVLRQSTEAFF	TGCAGCGTTCTTCGACAGAGTACTGAAGCTTTCTTT
TRBJ2-7	15	TRBV5-6	TRBD1	-	CASSFSPTGGYEQYF	TGTGCCAGCAGCTTCAGTCCGACAGGGGGCTACGAGCAGTACTTC
TRBJ2-5	15	TRBV19	-	-	CASSPRRGHQETQYF	TGTGCCAGTAGTCCACGGCGGGGACATCAAGAGACCCAGTACTTC
TRBJ2-7	15	TRBV4-3	TRBD1	-	CASSQWTTGEYEQYF	TGCGCCAGCAGCCAATGGACGACAGGGGAATACGAGCAGTACTTC
TRBJ2-1	13	TRBV9	TRBD2	-	CASSEGLADLRVF	TGTGCCAGCAGCGAGGGACTAGCTGACCTCAGGGTCTTC
TRBJ2-7	14	TRBV6-5	TRBD2	-	CASSDKREWYEQYF	TGTGCCAGCAGTGACAAGCGGGAGTGGTACGAGCAGTACTTC